The present T cell receptor (beta chain) was sequenced within a study of T cell repertoires in cytomegalovirus infection. There are many counts of this clonotype. Its antigen is not known. General study points: Cumulative frequency (of public TCR beta family members) identified carriers of CMV plus the relevant HLA. Dominant in the ex vivo response were TCR beta clonotypes restricted by HLA-C and specific for CMV.

TCRdb itself ran the reads through MiXCR, one entry per CDR3 protein. The profile shows around 74,000 distinct CDR3 sequences, about 3.8% of them singletons. CDR1 and CDR2 (germline): SGHTA, FQGNSA. J lost 7 bases, V lost 1 base, and 11 bases had no gene match. The CDR3 is 17 residues long. The chain recombines TRBV7-2 with TRBJ2-5, with 11 positions matching TRBD2. The source is a human donor in good health (CMV status not recorded). Some clones in this sample may be carry-over from other donors' samples. The sequencing sample was made of PBMCs. The CDR3: CASSLVASGGPWGTQYF. As DNA, the CDR3 is TGTGCCAGCAGCTTAGTGGCTAGCGGGGGGCCGTGGGGGACCCAGTACTTC.